The next 5 T cell receptor beta chains were all read from a single sample in a study of Ad26.COV2.S vaccination and SARS-CoV-2 variants (dated by TCRdb to 2020 to 2022). The library was obtained by the immunoSEQ multiplex PCR assay. TCRdb limited this immuneACCESS table to in-frame rearrangements with V and J called. A share of clones is missing; checked studies link under half to unresolved V genes, and the rest is unexplained. The sample yields some 480,000 clones; 87% were counted once. The top ten constitute around 13% of the sample. The treatment or condition label here, explained by the study, means: around 19 received Ad26.COV2.S at low or high dose, single or two shots; about five received placebo; per-sample allocation not given. For vaccine and placebo recipients, the sequenced repertoires came from samples collected on day 63 after the first injection. Specimen: peripheral blood, collected in a trial of Ad26.COV2.S vaccine versus placebo. The source is a person aged 18-60 years who received the Ad26.COV2.S COVID-19 vaccine or a placebo.

This clone was found once. The chain has TRBV30 and TRBJ2-3; 9 bases are a match to TRBD1. CDR3 length equals 15 residues. Unmatched junction bases numbered 2, after V lost 0 bases and J lost 1 base. Germline loops: CDR1 GTSNPN, CDR2 SVGIG (reference sequence). CDR3 residues: CAWSVGDRGTDTQYF. In DNA form, the CDR3 reads TGTGCCTGGAGTGTTGGGGACAGGGGCACAGATACGCAGTATTTT.

As DNA, the CDR3 is TGTGCCACCAGTGCTACGCTAGCGGGAGAGGACAATGAGCAGTTCTTC. This sequence encodes CATSATLAGEDNEQFF. The V call is TRBV24-1, the J call TRBJ2-1; 10 nucleotides align to TRBD2. The germline V gene has CDR1 KGHDR and CDR2 SFDVKD. The CDR3 has 16 residues. V dropped 5 bases and J dropped 5; count of bases not matched to a gene: 8.

This clone was seen only once. The chain recombines TRBV12-3 or TRBV12-4 with TRBJ2-1; the D is unclear. Trimming cost V 2 bases and J 7 bases, with 9 bases left between them. This CDR3 contains 13 residues. CDR3: CASSLSPVNEQFF. DNA for the CDR3: TGTGCCAGCAGTTTATCCCCGGTGAATGAGCAGTTCTTC.

This clone has a single count. The rearrangement joins TRBV4-3 to TRBJ2-1, with D possibly matching TRBD2 (6 bases). CDR1 and CDR2 (germline): LGHNA, YSLEER. The CDR3 totals 14 residues. The V gene lost 3 bases and the J gene lost 8 bases, with 14 bases spanning the gap. In DNA, the CDR3 is TGCGCCAGCAGCCAGTTCGCCGGAGGGTATGAGCAGTTCTTC. Its protein product is CASSQFAGGYEQFF.

The count of this clone is one. V and J are TRBV28 and TRBJ1-5; D not certain. Between the trimmed V and J ends, which lost 1 base and 6 bases, there was a span of 4 bases. Germline V lookup: CDR1 MDHEN, CDR2 SYDVKM. The CDR3 is made up of 12 amino acids. The CDR3 sequence: CASSLLVQPQHF. The CDR3 region has the DNA TGTGCCAGCAGTTTATTAGTTCAGCCCCAGCATTTT.